What follows are 24 T cell receptor beta chains derived from one specimen sequenced in a study of blood T cell repertoires in COVID-19. Assay: immunoSEQ multiplex PCR; the TCRdb copy retains only in-frame clones and omits some. This table holds a few hundred thousand clones, more than 70% found once. The specimen was peripheral blood. Receptors were obtained from a woman between 40 and 55 years old who had recovered from COVID-19.

V is TRBV12-5 and J is TRBJ2-7; TRBD1 matches at 12 bases. CDR1 and CDR2 (germline): LGHNT, FRNRAP. The CDR3 runs to 13 residues. The V gene end was trimmed by 4 bases and the J gene end by 6 bases; junction bases not matched to a gene: 1. The CDR3 sequence is CASGSGQGAEQYF. The CDR3 coding sequence is TGTGCTAGTGGTTCGGGACAGGGGGCCGAGCAGTACTTC.

V and J are TRBV11-2 and TRBJ1-4; D is ambiguous. The germline V gene has CDR1 SGHAT and CDR2 FQNNGV. The CDR3 spans 13 residues. V shed 1 base and J shed 12 bases, with 12 bases lying between them. The CDR3 DNA sequence: TGTGCCAGCAGCTTAGGCCCCCGCGGGGAACTGTTTTTT. Residues: CASSLGPRGELFF.

The chain employs TRBV30 and TRBJ1-5; 8 nucleotides align to TRBD1. Germline V lookup: CDR1 GTSNPN, CDR2 SVGIG (reference sequence). Trimming took 0 bases from V and 5 from J; bases not matched to a gene: 9. This CDR3 contains 16 residues. For the CDR3, the DNA is TGTGCCTGGAGTGTACGGACAGGGAAGGCGGATCAGCCCCAGCATTTT. This sequence encodes CAWSVRTGKADQPQHF.

This clone was detected only once. This chain's CDR3 is CASSVNGLSEYTDTQYF. The CDR3 bases are TGTGCCAGCAGCGTTAACGGCTTATCGGAGTACACAGATACGCAGTATTTT. The V call is TRBV7-6, the J call TRBJ2-3; the D is unclear. The CDR3 loop spans 17 amino acids. Germline lookup yields CDR1 SGHVS and CDR2 FNYEAQ. V was cut by 5 bases and J by 2 bases, with 20 bases left in between. The entire variable domain, with the rest obtained from reference TRBV7-6 and TRBJ2-3, is as follows: GAGVSQSPRYKVTKRGQDVALRCDPISGHVSLYWYRQALGQGPEFLTYFNYEAQQDKSGLPNDRFSAERPEGSISTLTIQRTEQRDSAMYRCASSVNGLSEYTDTQYFGPGTRLTVL.

The chain has TRBV7-3 and TRBJ2-1; 7 bases align to TRBD2. V trimming: 5 bases; J trimming: 0 bases; junction bases outside the gene matches: 10. The CDR3 consists of 17 residues. CDR1 and CDR2 (germline): SGHTA, FQGTGA. CDR3 nucleotide sequence: TGTGCCAGCAGCCTCCTGGCGGGAGCTTTCTCCTACAATGAGCAGTTCTTC. Encoded protein: CASSLLAGAFSYNEQFF.

The CDR3 region is CASSPVPGQGYEQYF. The CDR3 nucleotides are TGTGCCAGCTCACCGGTCCCGGGACAGGGATACGAGCAGTACTTC. The J gene is TRBJ2-7, the V gene TRBV18; 9 positions match TRBD1. V trimming: 3 bases; J trimming: 4 bases; junction bases outside the gene matches: 7. Germline values: CDR1 KGHSH, CDR2 LQKENI. The CDR3 is 15 residues long.

V and J are TRBV4-3 and TRBJ2-1, with unresolved D. The V end lost 1 base, the J end lost 6 bases, and 10 bases lay between the germline ends. This CDR3 is 14 amino acids long. Germline values: CDR1 LGHNA, CDR2 YSLEER. As DNA, the CDR3 is TGCGCCAGCAGCCAAGTGTCGGTCACCAATGAGCAGTTCTTC. It encodes CASSQVSVTNEQFF.

The chain couples TRBV7-2 to TRBJ2-7, with TRBD2 identical over 8 bases. Trimming at V came to 3 bases and at J to 3 bases, leaving 7 bases not matched to a gene. The CDR3 is 15 residues long. The V gene's germline CDR1 is SGHTA and CDR2 FQGNSA. This CDR3 reads CASSFGGLASYEQYF. CDR3 sequence (DNA): TGTGCCAGCAGCTTTGGCGGACTAGCAAGCTACGAGCAGTACTTC.

This chain joins TRBV7-2 and TRBJ1-6, with 10 bases aligning to TRBD1. The CDR3 is 16 amino acids. From germline, CDR1 is SGHTA and CDR2 FQGNSA. The ends lost 4 bases at V and 11 bases at J; junction bases unmatched: 11. CDR3: CASSWGQGQGRPPLHF. CDR3 DNA: TGTGCCAGCAGCTGGGGTCAGGGACAGGGGCGGCCACCCCTCCACTTT. The variable domain in full, completed from reference TRBV7-2 and TRBJ1-6, reads GAGVSQSPSNKVTEKGKDVELRCDPISGHTALYWYRQSLGQGLEFLIYFQGNSAPDKSGLPSDRFSAERTGGSVSTLTIQRTQQEDSAVYLCASSWGQGQGRPPLHFGNGTRLTVT.

V is TRBV19 and J is TRBJ2-1, with a possible D match to TRBD2 (7 bases). The CDR3 runs 15 residues. Trimming pared 2 bases from V and 5 bases from J, leaving 13 bases between. Germline V lookup: CDR1 LNHDA, CDR2 SQIVND (reference sequence). The chain's CDR3 is CASSINWGGHNEQFF. In DNA, the CDR3 is TGTGCCAGTAGTATAAATTGGGGGGGCCACAATGAGCAGTTCTTC.

The V and J genes are TRBV30 and TRBJ2-3; 9 bases are shared with TRBD2. The germline V gene has CDR1 GTSNPN and CDR2 SVGIG (reference sequence). V shed 0 bases and J 6 bases; nucleotides not matched to a gene: 7. The CDR3 is made up of 15 amino acids. CDR3 in amino acids: CAWSVRAGGLDTQYF. The CDR3 DNA reads as TGTGCCTGGAGTGTGCGGGCGGGAGGGCTGGATACGCAGTATTTT.

The V gene is TRBV5-6, the J gene TRBJ1-6; D is perhaps TRBD1 (6 bases). The CDR3 is 15 amino acids. Germline V gives CDR1 SGHDT, CDR2 YYEEEE. Trimming took off 4 bases at V and 10 bases at J, with 18 bases between the two ends. The CDR3 sequence: CASSGRWGGGSPLHF. CDR3 DNA: TGTGCCAGCAGCGGGAGGTGGGGGGGCGGCTCACCCCTCCACTTT.

This chain links TRBV6-5 with TRBJ2-1, with D perhaps TRBD2 (6 bases). Deletions cut 2 bases from V and 7 bases from J, with 15 bases between. Germline-derived CDR1 and CDR2 are MNHEY and SVGAGI. This CDR3 is built from 15 residues. The CDR3 sequence is CASSYRAGGGNEQFF. For the CDR3, the DNA is TGTGCCAGCAGTTACCGGGCAGGTGGAGGGAATGAGCAGTTCTTC.

The chain's CDR3 is CASTPGQTQETQYF. The CDR3 coding sequence is TGTGCCAGCACCCCGGGTCAGACCCAAGAGACCCAGTACTTC. V is TRBV21-1 and J is TRBJ2-5; the tabulated D call, TRBD2, remains unverified against the DNA. TRBV21-1 is flagged as a pseudogene. This CDR3 spans 14 amino acids.

This chain connects TRBV7-9 to TRBJ2-3, with 14 bases aligning to TRBD2. Germline-derived CDR1 and CDR2 are SEHNR and FQNEAQ (reference sequence). Unmatched junction bases numbered 10, after V lost 5 bases and J lost 6 bases. The CDR3 totals 17 residues. CDR3 residues: CASSPGTSGSGRDTQYF. CDR3 nucleotides: TGTGCCAGCAGCCCCGGGACTAGCGGGAGTGGTCGGGATACGCAGTATTTT.

The gene calls are TRBV6-6 and TRBJ2-7, with TRBD1 as a possible D gene (8 bases). Between the trimmed V and J ends, which lost 5 bases and 3 bases, there was a span of 23 bases. The length of the CDR3 is 17 residues. Germline V gene lookup returns CDR1 MNHNY and CDR2 SVGAGI (reference sequence). The CDR3 region is CASSPPRGAGGDYEQYV. CDR3 bases: TGTGCCAGCAGTCCTCCACGGGGGGCAGGGGGCGACTACGAGCAGTACGTC.

V is TRBV28 and J is TRBJ1-1, with 9 positions matching TRBD1. Germline V gene data show CDR1 as MDHEN and CDR2 as SYDVKM. CDR3 length: 15 residues. V was pared by 6 bases and J by 6 bases, with 11 bases of the junction left unmatched. Here the CDR3 reads CASREFGTGSAEAFF. In DNA form, the CDR3 reads TGTGCCAGCAGAGAGTTTGGGACAGGGTCCGCTGAAGCTTTCTTT.

The chain has TRBV6-5 and TRBJ2-2, with 9 bases fitting TRBD2. Germline V CDR1 and CDR2: MNHEY, SVGAGI. This CDR3 is 12 amino acids long. CDR3 nucleotide sequence: TGTGCGGTAGCGGGGGACACCGGGGAGCTGTTTTTT. This sequence encodes CAVAGDTGELFF.

Concerning this clone: The same CDR3 arises from other DNA sequences in this sample as well. The chain links TRBV6-5 to TRBJ1-5; D is possibly TRBD1 (5 bases). V was cut by 0 bases and J by 2 bases, with 8 bases left in between. The V gene's germline CDR1 is MNHEY and CDR2 SVGAGI. The CDR3 contains 15 residues. The CDR3 DNA reads as TGTGCCAGCAGTTACTCGGGGGGAGGCAATCAGCCCCAGCATTTT. It codes for CASSYSGGGNQPQHF.

This sequence joins TRBV7-2 and TRBJ1-1, with no clear D. V shed 2 bases and J shed 11 bases, with 15 bases lying between them. This CDR3 region has 13 residues. Germline-derived CDR1 and CDR2 are SGHTA and FQGNSA. The CDR3 bases are TGTGCCAGCAGCTTACAACCTCCGGTGGAGGCTTTCTTT. Protein product: CASSLQPPVEAFF.

This rearrangement joins TRBV18 to TRBJ1-3, with 10 bases matching TRBD1. J gave up 0 bases and V 6 bases, and 14 bases lay outside the gene matches. The CDR3 length is 19 residues. CDR1 and CDR2 from the germline V gene are KGHSH and LQKENI. CDR3: CASSPPDRGNSDSGNTIYF. The DNA for the CDR3 is TGTGCCAGCTCGCCCCCGGACAGGGGGAACTCCGACTCTGGAAACACCATATATTTT.

The chain recombines TRBV4-3 with TRBJ1-3; 12 bases are a match to TRBD1. The germline CDR1 and CDR2 sequences are LGHNA and YSLEER. The CDR3 consists of 16 residues. With 1 base clipped from V and 2 bases from J, the junction kept 0 bases outside the gene matches. CDR3 sequence (DNA): TGCGCCAGCAGCCAAGGGGACAGGGGGCCTGGAAACACCATATATTTT. This sequence encodes CASSQGDRGPGNTIYF.

This clone occurred once. V and J are TRBV6-5 and TRBJ2-7; perhaps TRBD2 as D (5 bases). The CDR3 has 15 amino acids. V was cut by 0 bases and J by 2 bases, with 11 bases left in between. Germline V CDR1 and CDR2: MNHEY, SVGAGI. CDR3 sequence reads: CASSYSIGAAYEQYF. The CDR3 DNA sequence: TGTGCCAGCAGTTACTCGATTGGAGCGGCCTACGAGCAGTACTTC.

The rearrangement uses TRBV9 and TRBJ2-1; 13 bases match TRBD2. Germline assignment: CDR1 SGDLS and CDR2 YYNGEE. The CDR3 sequence is 16 residues long. The ends lost 4 bases at V and 3 bases at J; junction bases unmatched: 4. CDR3 coding DNA: TGTGCCAGCAGCCCGGGACTAGCGGGAAACTACAATGAGCAGTTCTTC. Protein product: CASSPGLAGNYNEQFF.